Each of the 3 T cell receptor beta chains below was sequenced from the same sample in a study of cytomegalovirus exposure and HLA in healthy donors. PCR involved 60 Vbeta and 13 Jbeta primers. Repertoires were generated with immunoSEQ multiplex PCR, while TCRdb's copy carries only in-frame clones and drops some. The sample records roughly 100,000 clones, approximately 69% being singletons. Material: PBMCs. These receptors were obtained from a man aged 25-45 years in good health and CMV-seronegative.

The chain employs TRBV30 and TRBJ2-1; TRBD2 matches 9 bases. Germline values: CDR1 GTSNPN, CDR2 SVGIG (reference sequence). J was trimmed by 5 bases and V by 4 bases; bases with no gene match: 9. This CDR3 spans 15 amino acids. The CDR3 here is CAWTGRGLADNEQFF. CDR3 bases: TGTGCCTGGACGGGCCGGGGACTAGCTGACAATGAGCAGTTCTTC.

This rearrangement joins TRBV7-2 to TRBJ2-7; 9 nucleotides align to TRBD2. CDR3 size: 15 residues. CDR1 and CDR2 (germline): SGHTA, FQGNSA. J gave up 2 bases and V 5 bases, and 7 bases lay outside the gene matches. CDR3 nucleotide sequence: TGTGCCAGCAGCCCGCGGACTAGCGACGCCTACGAGCAGTACTTC. Encoded protein: CASSPRTSDAYEQYF.

The gene calls are TRBV2 and TRBJ1-5; D uncertain. CDR1 and CDR2 (germline): SNHLY, FYNNEI. The V and J ends lost 6 bases and 2 bases respectively, with 14 bases between them. The length of the CDR3 is 15 residues. The CDR3 spells CASRRGIAGNQPQHF. The CDR3 coding sequence is TGTGCCAGCAGACGAGGAATAGCTGGCAATCAGCCCCAGCATTTT.